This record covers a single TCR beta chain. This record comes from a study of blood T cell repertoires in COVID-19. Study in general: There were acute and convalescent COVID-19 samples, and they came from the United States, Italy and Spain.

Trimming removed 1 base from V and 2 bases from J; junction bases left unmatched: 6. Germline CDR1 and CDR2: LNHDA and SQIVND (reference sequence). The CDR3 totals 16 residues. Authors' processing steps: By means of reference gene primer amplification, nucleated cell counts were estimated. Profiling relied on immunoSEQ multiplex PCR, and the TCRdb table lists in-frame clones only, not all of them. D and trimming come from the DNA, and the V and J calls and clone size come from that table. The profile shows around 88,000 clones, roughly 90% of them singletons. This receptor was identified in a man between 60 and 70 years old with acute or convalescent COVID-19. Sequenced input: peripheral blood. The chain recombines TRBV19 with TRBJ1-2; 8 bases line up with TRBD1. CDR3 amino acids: CASSIGAGGGNYGYTF. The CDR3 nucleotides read TGTGCCAGTAGTATAGGGGCAGGGGGCGGAAACTATGGCTACACCTTC.